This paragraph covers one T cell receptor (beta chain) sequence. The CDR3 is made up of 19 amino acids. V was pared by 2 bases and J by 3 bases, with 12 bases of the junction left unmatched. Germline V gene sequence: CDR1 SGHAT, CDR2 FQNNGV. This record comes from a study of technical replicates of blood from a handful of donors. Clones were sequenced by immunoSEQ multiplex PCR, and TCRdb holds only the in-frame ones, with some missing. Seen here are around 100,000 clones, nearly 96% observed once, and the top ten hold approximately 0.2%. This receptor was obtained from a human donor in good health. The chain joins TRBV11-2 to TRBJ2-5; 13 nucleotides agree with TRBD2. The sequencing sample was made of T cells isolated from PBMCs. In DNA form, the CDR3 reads TGTGCCAGCAGCTTACGTCGGACTAGCGGGAGCGTGTGGGAAGAGACCCAGTACTTC. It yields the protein CASSLRRTSGSVWEETQYF.